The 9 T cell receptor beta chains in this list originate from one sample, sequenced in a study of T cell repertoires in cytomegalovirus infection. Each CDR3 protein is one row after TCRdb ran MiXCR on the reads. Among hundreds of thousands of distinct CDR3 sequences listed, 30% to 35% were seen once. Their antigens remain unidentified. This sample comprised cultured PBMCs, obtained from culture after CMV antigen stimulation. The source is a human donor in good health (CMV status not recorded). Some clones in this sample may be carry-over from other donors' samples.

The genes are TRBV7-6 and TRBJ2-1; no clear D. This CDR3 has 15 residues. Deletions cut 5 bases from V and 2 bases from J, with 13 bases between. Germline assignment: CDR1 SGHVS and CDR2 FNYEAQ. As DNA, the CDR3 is TGTGCCAGCAGCCCCTGGACCGATACCTACAATGAGCAGTTCTTC. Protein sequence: CASSPWTDTYNEQFF.

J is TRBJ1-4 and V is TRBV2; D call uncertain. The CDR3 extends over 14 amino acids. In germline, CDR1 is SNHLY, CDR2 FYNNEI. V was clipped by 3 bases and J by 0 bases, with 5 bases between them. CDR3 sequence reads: CASSEIATNEKLFF. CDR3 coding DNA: TGTGCCAGCAGTGAGATTGCAACTAATGAAAAACTGTTTTTT.

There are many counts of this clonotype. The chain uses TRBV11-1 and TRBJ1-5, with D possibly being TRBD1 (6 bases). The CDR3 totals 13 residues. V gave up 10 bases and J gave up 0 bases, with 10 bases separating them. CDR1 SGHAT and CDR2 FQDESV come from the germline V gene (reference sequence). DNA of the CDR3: TGTGCCAACCAGGGGAATAGCAATCAGCCCCAGCATTTT. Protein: CANQGNSNQPQHF.

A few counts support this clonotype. As DNA, the CDR3 is TGTGCCAGCAGCTTCGCGGGACAAGATACGCAGTATTTT. Its protein product is CASSFAGQDTQYF. The rearrangement uses TRBV7-2 and TRBJ2-3; D is possibly TRBD1 or TRBD2 (6 bases each). The CDR3 totals 13 residues. The germline CDR1 and CDR2 sequences are SGHTA and FQGNSA. The V and J ends lost 3 bases and 5 bases respectively, with 9 bases between them.

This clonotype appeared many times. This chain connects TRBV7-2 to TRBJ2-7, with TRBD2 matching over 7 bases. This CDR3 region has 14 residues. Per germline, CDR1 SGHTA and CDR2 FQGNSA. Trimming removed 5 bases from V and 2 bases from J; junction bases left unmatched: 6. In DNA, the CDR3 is TGTGCCAGCAGCCAGGGACTACTCCCCTACGAGCAGTACTTC. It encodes CASSQGLLPYEQYF.

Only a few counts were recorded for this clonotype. Written as DNA, the CDR3 is TGTGCCAGCAGGACTACTAGCGGGAGGTACACAGATACGCAGTATTTT. Its translation: CASRTTSGRYTDTQYF. This chain connects TRBV7-9 to TRBJ2-3; 12 bases map to TRBD2. Trimming cost V 6 bases and J 2 bases; bases outside gene matches: 6. The CDR3 consists of 16 residues. Looked up from germline, CDR1 is SEHNR and CDR2 is FQNEAQ (reference sequence). The full variable domain, its missing parts supplied by reference TRBV7-9 and TRBJ2-3, is DTGVSQNPRHKITKRGQNVTFRCDPISEHNRLYWYRQTLGQGPEFLTYFQNEAQLEKSRLLSDRFSAERPKGSFSTLEIQRTEQGDSAMYLCASRTTSGRYTDTQYFGPGTRLTVL.

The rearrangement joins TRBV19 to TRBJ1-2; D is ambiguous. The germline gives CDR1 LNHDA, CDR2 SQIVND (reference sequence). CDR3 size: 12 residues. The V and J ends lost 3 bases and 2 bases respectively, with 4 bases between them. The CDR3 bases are TGTGCCAGTAGTATCCGGAACTATGGCTACACCTTC. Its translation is CASSIRNYGYTF.

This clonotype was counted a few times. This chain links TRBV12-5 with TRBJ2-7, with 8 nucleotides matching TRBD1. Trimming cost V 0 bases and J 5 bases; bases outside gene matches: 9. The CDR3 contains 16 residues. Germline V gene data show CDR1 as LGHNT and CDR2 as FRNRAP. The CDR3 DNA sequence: TGTGCTAGTGGTTTGGTAGAACCAGGGGGCCAGGACGAGCAGTACTTC. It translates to CASGLVEPGGQDEQYF.

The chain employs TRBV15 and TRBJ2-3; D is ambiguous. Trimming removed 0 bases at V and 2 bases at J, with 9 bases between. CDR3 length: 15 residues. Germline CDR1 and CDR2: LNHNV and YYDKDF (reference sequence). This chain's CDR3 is CATSREAGDTDTQYF. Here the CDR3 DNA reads TGTGCCACCAGCAGAGAAGCTGGGGACACAGATACGCAGTATTTT.